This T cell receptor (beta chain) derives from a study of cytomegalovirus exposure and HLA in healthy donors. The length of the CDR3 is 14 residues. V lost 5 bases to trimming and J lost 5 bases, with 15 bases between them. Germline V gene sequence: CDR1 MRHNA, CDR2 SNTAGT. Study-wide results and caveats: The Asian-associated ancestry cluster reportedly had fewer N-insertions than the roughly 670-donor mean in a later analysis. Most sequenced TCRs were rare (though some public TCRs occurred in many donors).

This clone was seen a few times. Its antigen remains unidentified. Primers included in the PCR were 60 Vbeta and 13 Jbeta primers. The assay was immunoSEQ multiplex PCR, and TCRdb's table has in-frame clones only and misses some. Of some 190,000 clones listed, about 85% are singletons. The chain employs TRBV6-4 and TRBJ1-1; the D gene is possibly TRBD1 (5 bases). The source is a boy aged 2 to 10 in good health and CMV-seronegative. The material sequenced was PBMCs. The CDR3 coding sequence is TGTGCCAGCAGTTCTGACAGTGAACAGACTGAAGCTTTCTTT. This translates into CASSSDSEQTEAFF.